This T cell receptor beta chain originates from a study of T cell responses to AZD1222 COVID-19 vaccine. Study-wide findings and caveats: Repertoire sampling occurred only after the peak T cell response. Clonal diversity may have been underestimated in mostly white British donors. The study reported that nearly half of spike-specific TCRs target unmutated variant regions. After two AZD1222 doses, spike-specific TCR breadth and depth rose versus day 0.

Libraries were prepared by immunoSEQ multiplex PCR; TCRdb keeps only in-frame clonotypes and omits some of them. The repertoire includes 250,000 to 300,000 clones, 85% to 95% of them detected once, and approximately 0.52% sits in the top ten. Worth noting for this clone: Antigen unknown.

This CDR3 has 13 residues. The germline V gene encodes CDR1 SNHLY and CDR2 FYNNEI. V gave up 4 bases and J gave up 1 base, with 7 bases separating them. This rearrangement joins TRBV2 to TRBJ1-1; unclear D gene. The TCR sequence derives from an adult who received the AZD1222 COVID-19 vaccine. Here the sequenced sample was peripheral blood, taken 28 days after the second AZD1222 dose. This CDR3 reads CASSGRANTEAFF. The CDR3 nucleotides read TGTGCCAGCAGTGGGCGGGCGAACACTGAAGCTTTCTTT.